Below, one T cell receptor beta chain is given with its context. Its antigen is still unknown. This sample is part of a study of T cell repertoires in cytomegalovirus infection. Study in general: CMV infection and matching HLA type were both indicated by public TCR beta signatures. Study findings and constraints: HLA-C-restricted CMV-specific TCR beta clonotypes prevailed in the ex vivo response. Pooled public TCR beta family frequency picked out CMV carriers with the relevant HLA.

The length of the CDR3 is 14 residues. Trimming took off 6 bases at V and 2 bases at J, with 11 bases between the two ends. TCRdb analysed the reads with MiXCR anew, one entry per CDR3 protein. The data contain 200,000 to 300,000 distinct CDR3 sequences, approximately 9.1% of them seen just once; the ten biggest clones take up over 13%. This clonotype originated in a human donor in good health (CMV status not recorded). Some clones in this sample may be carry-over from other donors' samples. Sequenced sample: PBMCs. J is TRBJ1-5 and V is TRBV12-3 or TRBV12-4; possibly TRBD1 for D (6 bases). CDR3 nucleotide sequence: TGTGCCAGCAGCGCAGGGGTTGGCAATCAGCCCCAGCATTTT. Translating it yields CASSAGVGNQPQHF.